This is a list of T cell receptor beta chains from one sample in a study of T cells in Graves' hyperthyroidism and ophthalmopathy. TCRdb processed the multiplex PCR reads anew with MiXCR; each CDR3 protein has one entry. The table has roughly 420,000 distinct CDR3 sequences, 12% to 15% seen once. The sample taken for sequencing was blood. The receptors derive from a woman between 18 and 29 years old with Graves' hyperthyroidism. The CDR3 runs from the conserved cysteine through the conserved F or W.

V	J	CDR3
TRBV6-1	TRBJ2-3	CASSPLGGTSPDTQYF
TRBV28	TRBJ2-1	CASSLPGLYNEQFF
TRBV11-2	TRBJ2-1	CASSFVTSGGYSEQFF
TRBV19	TRBJ1-1	CASSISVVGTEAFF
TRBV7-2	TRBJ2-7	CASSLEGGREQYF
TRBV30	TRBJ1-1	CAWTGQENSYEAFF
TRBV9	TRBJ1-6	CASSVEMLQSPLHF
TRBV7-9	TRBJ2-2	CASTLSFSGELFF
TRBV3-1	TRBJ1-1	CASSQLEVAEAFF
TRBV19	TRBJ1-2	CASSSRQGTGGYTF
TRBV6-1	TRBJ2-2	CASGVNLADTGELFF
TRBV18	TRBJ2-7	CASSPETLYEQYF
TRBV30	TRBJ1-2	CAWSVQGGYGYTF
TRBV3-1	TRBJ1-2	CASSPTGREGYTF
TRBV19	TRBJ1-1	CAATGGGNTEAFF
TRBV7-6	TRBJ2-3	CASSLDSRSTDTQYF
TRBV25-1	TRBJ2-7	CATNGPRDGDYEQYF
TRBV3-1	TRBJ2-3	CASSQAIGSSTDTQYF
TRBV2	TRBJ1-5	CASSVGQGGNQPQHF
TRBV12-3/TRBV12-4	TRBJ2-3	CASSGLAGGADTQYF
TRBV6-5	TRBJ1-5	CASSYRRGNQPQHF
TRBV6-2/TRBV6-3	TRBJ2-1	CASRRTSQDFEQFF
TRBV5-1	TRBJ2-3	CASSLALTGTDTQYF
TRBV20-1	TRBJ2-7	CSTGNYEQYF
TRBV7-6	TRBJ2-3	CASSLGGQFTDTQYF
TRBV19	TRBJ2-3	CASSMGLGADTQYF
TRBV3-1	TRBJ2-7	CASSQTEGAGEQYF
TRBV6-7	TRBJ2-7	CASSYTGTGMGEQYF
TRBV20-1	TRBJ2-5	CSARTSGKTQYF
TRBV20-1	TRBJ1-2	CSALDRGYGYTF
TRBV6-5	TRBJ1-1	CASSYRQHTEAFF
TRBV2	TRBJ2-1	CASTVDPAYNEQFF
TRBV6-1	TRBJ2-7	CASSPLAGGDSYEQYF
TRBV27	TRBJ1-6	CASSEDRNNSPLHF
TRBV12-3/TRBV12-4	TRBJ2-3	CASSLFEGESEDTQYF